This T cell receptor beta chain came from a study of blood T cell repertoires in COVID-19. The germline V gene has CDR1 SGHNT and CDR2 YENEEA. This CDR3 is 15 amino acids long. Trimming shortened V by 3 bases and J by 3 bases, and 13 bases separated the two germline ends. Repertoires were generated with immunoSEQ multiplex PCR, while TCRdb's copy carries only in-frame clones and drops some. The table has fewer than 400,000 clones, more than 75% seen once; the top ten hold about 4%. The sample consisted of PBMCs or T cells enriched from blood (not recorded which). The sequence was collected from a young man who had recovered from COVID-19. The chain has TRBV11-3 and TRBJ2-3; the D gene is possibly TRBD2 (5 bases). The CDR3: CASSLRRKGTDTQYF. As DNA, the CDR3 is TGTGCCAGCAGCTTGAGGAGGAAGGGAACAGATACGCAGTATTTT.